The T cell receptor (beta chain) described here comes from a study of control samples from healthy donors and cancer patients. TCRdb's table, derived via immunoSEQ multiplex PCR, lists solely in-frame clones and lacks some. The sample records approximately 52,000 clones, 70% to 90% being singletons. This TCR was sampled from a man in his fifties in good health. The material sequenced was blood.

CDR3 sequence reads: CASILGTGADNEQFF. DNA of the CDR3: TGTGCCAGCATTTTAGGGACAGGGGCGGACAATGAGCAGTTCTTC. The chain has TRBV7-9 and TRBJ2-1; 10 bases map to TRBD1. The CDR3 totals 15 residues. The germline V gene has CDR1 SEHNR and CDR2 FQNEAQ (reference sequence). Trimming cost V 7 bases and J 5 bases; bases outside gene matches: 8.